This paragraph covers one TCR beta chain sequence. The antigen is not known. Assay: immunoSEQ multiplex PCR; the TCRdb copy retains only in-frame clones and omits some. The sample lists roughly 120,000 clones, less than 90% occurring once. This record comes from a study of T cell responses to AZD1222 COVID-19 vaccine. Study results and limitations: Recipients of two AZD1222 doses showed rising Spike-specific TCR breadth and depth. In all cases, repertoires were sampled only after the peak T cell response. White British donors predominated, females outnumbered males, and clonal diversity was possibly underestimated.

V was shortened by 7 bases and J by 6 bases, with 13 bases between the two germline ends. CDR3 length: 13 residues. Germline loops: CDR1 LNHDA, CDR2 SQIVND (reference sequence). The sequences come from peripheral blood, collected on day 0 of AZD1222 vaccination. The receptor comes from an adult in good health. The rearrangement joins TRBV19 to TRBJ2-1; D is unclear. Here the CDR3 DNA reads TGTGCCAGTACCCCATCGATGGCCAATGAGCAGTTCTTC. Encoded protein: CASTPSMANEQFF. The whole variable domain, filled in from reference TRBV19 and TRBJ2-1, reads DGGITQSPKYLFRKEGQNVTLSCEQNLNHDAMYWYRQDPGQGLRLIYYSQIVNDFQKGDIAEGYSVSREKKESFPLTVTSAQKNPTAFYLCASTPSMANEQFFGPGTRLTVL.